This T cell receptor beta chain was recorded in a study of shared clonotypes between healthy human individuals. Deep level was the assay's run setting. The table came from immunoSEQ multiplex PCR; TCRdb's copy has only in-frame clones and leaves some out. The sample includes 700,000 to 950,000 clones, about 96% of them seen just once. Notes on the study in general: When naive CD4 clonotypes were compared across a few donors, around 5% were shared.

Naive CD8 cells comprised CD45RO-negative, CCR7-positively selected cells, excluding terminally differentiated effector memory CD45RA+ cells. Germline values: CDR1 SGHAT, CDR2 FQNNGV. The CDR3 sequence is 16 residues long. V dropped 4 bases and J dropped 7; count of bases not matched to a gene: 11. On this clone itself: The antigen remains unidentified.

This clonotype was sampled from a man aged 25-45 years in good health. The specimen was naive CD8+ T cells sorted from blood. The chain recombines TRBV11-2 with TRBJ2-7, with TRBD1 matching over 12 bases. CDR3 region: CASSSIAGTGGREQYF. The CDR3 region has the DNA TGTGCCAGCAGCTCCATAGCCGGGACAGGGGGCCGTGAGCAGTACTTC. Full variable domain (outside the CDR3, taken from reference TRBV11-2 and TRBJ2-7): EAGVAQSPRYKIIEKRQSVAFWCNPISGHATLYWYQQILGQGPKLLIQFQNNGVVDDSQLPKDRFSAERLKGVDSTLKIQPAKLEDSAVYLCASSSIAGTGGREQYFGPGTRLTVT.